The clone carrying this T cell receptor (beta chain) was seen many times. The antigen remains unidentified. The sample originates from a study of T-cell memory formation after mild COVID-19. Study-wide context: Largely, the TCR clusters proved donor specific.

Study conclusions and caveats: CD4+ contracting clones were mainly CM and EM; CD8+ ones, EMRA.

Constant-segment primers served in 5'RACE that generated TCR alpha and TCR beta cDNA libraries bearing sample barcodes and UMIs. TCRdb used MiXCR to reprocess the 5' RACE reads, holding one entry per CDR3 protein. The sample lists around 340,000 distinct CDR3 sequences, 21% occurring once. Looked up from germline, CDR1 is LGHDT and CDR2 is YNNKEL (reference sequence). Trimming took off 4 bases at V and 4 bases at J, with 13 bases between the two ends. The CDR3 totals 15 residues. The sample was PBMCs or a T cell subset sorted from them (not recorded which). The source of this sequence is an adult woman who had mild COVID-19 (a few samples of this study predate the infection). Cell type and time point are not known. The J gene is TRBJ2-2, the V gene TRBV3-1, with D perhaps TRBD2 (7 bases). In nucleotides, the CDR3 is TGTGCCAGCAGCCTAGGGGGGGCTCGCACCGGGGAGCTGTTTTTT. This gives the protein CASSLGGARTGELFF.